This T cell receptor beta chain was captured by sequencing in a study of naive and memory T cell subsets. Two oligonucleotides, mixed equimolar, formed the beta constant-region primer covering TRBC1 and TRBC2. TCRdb used MiXCR to reprocess the UMI-ligation and nested PCR reads, holding one entry per CDR3 protein. The sample has around 40,000 distinct CDR3 sequences, 13% seen once. Overnight CMV lysate stimulation of fresh PBMCs defined donor CMV status by CD4+ IFNgamma. Broader study findings: A clonotype means one alpha or beta sequence, not an alpha/beta pair. Over 95% of naive TCR sequences appeared only once after error correction, unlike memory subsets.

Germline assignment: CDR1 KGHSH and CDR2 LQKENI. This CDR3 has 13 residues. Trimming left V 2 bases short and J 2 bases short, with 7 bases between. This clonotype was observed at least ten times. Its cognate antigen is unknown. The sequenced sample consisted of effector memory CD4+ T cells from blood. Subset: effector memory, CD45RA- CD27-. This TCR was sampled from a human donor in good health. The chain couples TRBV18 to TRBJ2-7; perhaps TRBD2 as D (6 bases). CDR3 protein: CASSPGTAYEQYF. The DNA of the CDR3 is TGTGCCAGCTCACCAGGGACTGCCTACGAGCAGTACTTC.